The 24 T cell receptor beta chains given below trace back to one sample, sequenced in a study of blood T cell repertoires in COVID-19. The data were produced by immunoSEQ multiplex PCR, yet TCRdb's version contains in-frame clones alone and is incomplete. This table has roughly 260,000 clones, approximately 88% appearing once. The sequencing sample was made of PBMCs or T cells enriched from blood (not recorded which). These receptors were collected from a woman in her twenties or thirties with acute COVID-19.

Turning to this clone: The junction shows a germline mismatch at one end, possibly a read error. The chain employs TRBV18 and TRBJ2-3; D is unresolved. Germline values: CDR1 KGHSH, CDR2 LQKENI. This CDR3 spans 13 amino acids. The CDR3 DNA reads as TGTGCCAGCTCACCTAGTAGCAGAGATACGCAGTATTTT. It codes for CASSPSSRDTQYF.

V usage is TRBV2 and J usage is TRBJ2-7; 8 bases are a match to TRBD2. Germline CDR1 and CDR2: SNHLY and FYNNEI. The CDR3 totals 12 residues. Trimming took 11 bases from V and 6 from J; bases not matched to a gene: 9. CDR3 coding DNA: TGTGCCCGAGGAGGGCTAGCGGGCGAGCAGTACTTC. Translating gives CARGGLAGEQYF.

This clone has more than one count but fewer than ten. The chain recombines TRBV30 with TRBJ1-2, with 9 nucleotides matching TRBD1. The CDR3 covers 12 residues. The junction had 3 bases not matched to a gene; V was cut back by 4 bases and J by 6 bases. Per the germline V gene, CDR1 is GTSNPN and CDR2 is SVGIG (reference sequence). CDR3 DNA: TGTGCCTGGAATACAGGGGGCAATGGCTACACCTTC. Protein: CAWNTGGNGYTF.

The CDR3 nucleotides are TGTGCCAGCAGGTCCGACAGGGGGCTCGGCAATCAGCCCCAGCATTTT. Residues: CASRSDRGLGNQPQHF. This chain joins TRBV28 and TRBJ1-5; 10 bases match TRBD1. CDR1 is MDHEN and CDR2 is SYDVKM in the germline V gene. V lost 6 bases and J lost 2; bases outside the gene matches: 7. The CDR3 totals 16 residues.

This chain connects TRBV5-6 to TRBJ1-1; possible D gene TRBD1, 6 bases. The V end was cut by 2 bases, the J end by 1 base, with 6 bases between. This CDR3 has 13 amino acids. Germline assignment: CDR1 SGHDT and CDR2 YYEEEE. CDR3 nucleotides: TGTGCCAGCAGCTTACAGGGGAACACTGAAGCTTTCTTT. This sequence encodes CASSLQGNTEAFF.

CDR3 sequence reads: CASSPQGTEQYF. CDR3 bases: TGTGCCAGCAGCCCCCAGGGAACCGAGCAGTACTTC. The J gene is TRBJ2-7, the V gene TRBV7-9, with D possibly being TRBD1 (5 bases). CDR3 length: 12 amino acids. Trimming pared 5 bases from V and 6 bases from J, leaving 11 bases between. CDR1 and CDR2 from the germline V gene are SEHNR and FQNEAQ (reference sequence). The full variable domain, with the rest looked up from reference TRBV7-9 and TRBJ2-7, is DTGVSQNPRHKITKRGQNVTFRCDPISEHNRLYWYRQTLGQGPEFLTYFQNEAQLEKSRLLSDRFSAERPKGSFSTLEIQRTEQGDSAMYLCASSPQGTEQYFGPGTRLTVT.

The chain couples TRBV2 to TRBJ2-7; TRBD1 agrees at 9 bases. After removal of 3 bases from V and 2 bases from J, the junction contained 2 bases not matched to a gene. The germline V gene has CDR1 SNHLY and CDR2 FYNNEI. The CDR3 runs 14 residues. CDR3 coding DNA: TGTGCCAGCAGTGAGACAGGGGGAGCCTACGAGCAGTACTTC. Encoded protein: CASSETGGAYEQYF.

The chain is built from TRBV7-9 and TRBJ2-3; D is unclear. Germline lookup yields CDR1 SEHNR and CDR2 FQNEAQ (reference sequence). The CDR3 runs 15 residues. Trimming cost V 3 bases and J 5 bases, with 15 bases left between them. CDR3 in DNA: TGTGCCAGCAGCTTTTCGGTTCGGAGAGGAGATACGCAGTATTTT. Its translation is CASSFSVRRGDTQYF. Filled out from reference TRBV7-9 and TRBJ2-3, the complete variable domain reads DTGVSQNPRHKITKRGQNVTFRCDPISEHNRLYWYRQTLGQGPEFLTYFQNEAQLEKSRLLSDRFSAERPKGSFSTLEIQRTEQGDSAMYLCASSFSVRRGDTQYFGPGTRLTVL.

The chain recombines TRBV30 with TRBJ2-7, with 12 positions matching TRBD1. The ends lost 4 bases at V and 12 bases at J; junction bases unmatched: 10. Germline loops: CDR1 GTSNPN, CDR2 SVGIG (reference sequence). The CDR3 is 13 residues long. CDR3 in amino acids: CAWKRWDRGQRYF. CDR3 in DNA: TGTGCCTGGAAGAGGTGGGACAGGGGGCAGCGGTACTTC.

This clone has a handful of counts. The chain is built from TRBV4-1 and TRBJ1-5; the D is unclear. Germline V gene sequence: CDR1 MGHRA, CDR2 YSYEKL. The CDR3 has 14 amino acids. Trimming left V 0 bases short and J 7 bases short, with 10 bases between. Here the CDR3 DNA reads TGCGCCAGCAGCCAAGATCTGGGCATACAGCCCCAGCATTTT. It specifies CASSQDLGIQPQHF.

The V call is TRBV18, the J call TRBJ2-1; a possible D gene is TRBD1 (5 bases). The CDR3 sequence is 12 residues long. CDR1 KGHSH and CDR2 LQKENI come from the germline V gene. V gave up 2 bases and J gave up 6 bases, with 5 bases separating them. The CDR3 DNA sequence: TGTGCCAGCTCACCAGGGGCCAATGAGCAGTTCTTC. Encoded protein: CASSPGANEQFF.

The chain recombines TRBV10-3 with TRBJ2-3; TRBD1 matches at 9 bases. The V and J ends lost 4 bases and 4 bases, in that order; junction bases with no gene match: 6. The CDR3 runs to 15 residues. The germline gives CDR1 ENHRY, CDR2 SYGVKD. CDR3 bases: TGTGCCATCAGTGCACCGGACAGGGGCGCAGATACGCAGTATTTT. Protein product: CAISAPDRGADTQYF.

Comments on this clone: Mismatch with germline at one junction end may stem from a read error. This rearrangement joins TRBV28 to TRBJ1-5; 8 bases match TRBD1. Germline V gene data show CDR1 as MDHEN and CDR2 as SYDVKM. CDR3 length: 15 amino acids. This CDR3 is CASRLGDRSNQPQHF. DNA for the CDR3: TGTGCCAGCCGTTTGGGGGACAGGAGCAATCAGCCCCAGCATTTT.

In DNA form, the CDR3 reads TGCGCCAGCAGCCAAGGAAGGGGTATGAACACTGAAGCTTTCTTT. As protein: CASSQGRGMNTEAFF. V is TRBV4-1 and J is TRBJ1-1; a possible D gene is TRBD1 (5 bases). CDR3 length equals 15 residues. CDR1 MGHRA and CDR2 YSYEKL come from the germline V gene. V was cut by 1 base and J by 0 bases, with 9 bases left in between.

This chain uses TRBV19 with TRBJ2-1, with 10 bases fitting TRBD1. The CDR3 loop spans 19 amino acids. The junction had 18 bases not matched to a gene; V was cut back by 3 bases and J by 7 bases. Germline assignment: CDR1 LNHDA and CDR2 SQIVND (reference sequence). CDR3 loop: CASSILSRGIVDRGNEQFF. DNA of the CDR3: TGTGCCAGTAGTATCCTATCCCGGGGAATTGTGGACAGGGGGAATGAGCAGTTCTTC.

Only a few counts were recorded for this clone. The chain couples TRBV24-1 to TRBJ2-2; 7 bases match TRBD2. J lost 3 bases, V lost 9 bases, and 6 bases had no gene match. Germline-derived CDR1 and CDR2 are KGHDR and SFDVKD. The CDR3 length is 14 residues. This chain's CDR3 is CATRGEGDTGELFF. Here the CDR3 DNA reads TGTGCCACCCGAGGGGAGGGCGACACCGGGGAGCTGTTTTTT.

The chain carries TRBV10-2 and TRBJ1-2; 9 bases are a match to TRBD1. From germline, CDR1 is WSHSY and CDR2 SAAADI. CDR3 length: 15 amino acids. V shed 6 bases and J 0 bases; nucleotides not matched to a gene: 5. The CDR3 coding sequence is TGCGCCAGCAGACCGGGACAGGGAGCTAACTATGGCTACACCTTC. Its protein is CASRPGQGANYGYTF.

This chain links TRBV27 with TRBJ1-3, with 8 bases matching TRBD1. The V gene's germline CDR1 is MNHEY and CDR2 SMNVEV (reference sequence). The V gene end was trimmed by 4 bases and the J gene end by 1 base; junction bases not matched to a gene: 15. The CDR3 has 19 residues. The DNA of the CDR3 is TGTGCCAGCAGTTCCGGTCCCGGGACAGGAATTCGATCTGGAAACACCATATATTTT. Protein product: CASSSGPGTGIRSGNTIYF.

The gene calls are TRBV5-4 and TRBJ2-1, with TRBD1 matching 8 bases. The CDR3 is made up of 16 amino acids. V shed 5 bases and J 6 bases; nucleotides not matched to a gene: 13. From germline, CDR1 is SGHNT and CDR2 YYREEE (reference sequence). The CDR3 sequence: CASSPGAIQGVNEQFF. The CDR3 nucleotides are TGTGCCAGCAGTCCAGGGGCCATACAGGGGGTCAATGAGCAGTTCTTC.

The chain recombines TRBV11-2 with TRBJ1-6; D might be TRBD1 (6 bases). This CDR3 comprises 16 residues. Germline values: CDR1 SGHAT, CDR2 FQNNGV. V lost 2 bases and J lost 1, with 9 bases in between. The CDR3: CASSLYDRSYNSPLHF. The DNA of the CDR3 is TGTGCCAGCAGCTTATATGACAGGTCCTATAATTCACCCCTCCACTTT.

V usage is TRBV6-5 and J usage is TRBJ1-5; 7 bases map to TRBD1. CDR3 length equals 13 residues. Germline V gene data show CDR1 as MNHEY and CDR2 as SVGAGI. V dropped 6 bases and J dropped 5; count of bases not matched to a gene: 4. The chain's CDR3 is CASSDRADQPQHF. The CDR3 coding sequence is TGTGCCAGCAGCGACAGGGCGGATCAGCCCCAGCATTTT.

The V call is TRBV19, the J call TRBJ1-1; 7 nucleotides match TRBD1. The germline V gene has CDR1 LNHDA and CDR2 SQIVND (reference sequence). V lost 7 bases, J lost 2 bases, and 10 bases stayed unmatched. The length of the CDR3 is 15 residues. The CDR3 region has the DNA TGTGCCAGTAAATCCTCCGGGACAGCAAACACTGAAGCTTTCTTT. It specifies CASKSSGTANTEAFF.

This clone was observed a single time. The rearrangement joins TRBV29-1 to TRBJ2-7; TRBD2 is a possible D gene (6 bases). The germline CDR1 and CDR2 sequences are SQVTM and ANQGSEA. The ends were cut back, 4 bases at V and 6 bases at J, with 16 bases in the middle. This CDR3 has 13 residues. DNA of the CDR3: TGCAGCGTTGCGAAGGCCCAGGGAGGCGAGCAGTACTTC. Translating gives CSVAKAQGGEQYF.

This chain connects TRBV27 to TRBJ2-7; D may be TRBD1 (5 bases). V lost 5 bases and J lost 0, with 11 bases in between. Germline CDR1 MNHEY, CDR2 SMNVEV (reference sequence). The CDR3 covers 14 residues. Here the CDR3 DNA reads TGTGCCAGCAGTCCCGACAGTTTCTCCTACGAGCAGTACTTC. Encoded protein: CASSPDSFSYEQYF.